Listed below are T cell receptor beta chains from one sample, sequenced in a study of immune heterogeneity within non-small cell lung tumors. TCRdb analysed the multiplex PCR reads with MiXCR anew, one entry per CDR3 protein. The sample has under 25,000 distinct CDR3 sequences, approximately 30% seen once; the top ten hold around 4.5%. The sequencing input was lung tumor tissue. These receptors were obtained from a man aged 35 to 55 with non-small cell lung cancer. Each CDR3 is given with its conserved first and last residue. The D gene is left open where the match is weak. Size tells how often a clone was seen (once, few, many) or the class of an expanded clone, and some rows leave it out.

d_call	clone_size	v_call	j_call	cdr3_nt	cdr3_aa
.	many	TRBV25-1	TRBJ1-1	TGTGCCAGCGGCGGACAGTACACTGAAGCTTTCTTT	CASGGQYTEAFF
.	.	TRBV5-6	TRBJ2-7	TGTGCCAGCAGCTTAAGGCAGGAGGGTAGTAGGAGCGAGCAGTACTTC	CASSLRQEGSRSEQYF
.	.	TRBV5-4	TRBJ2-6	TGTGCCAGCAGCTTGGCTTTGGTCAGTAGCTCTGGGGCCAACGTCCTGACTTTC	CASSLALVSSSGANVLTF
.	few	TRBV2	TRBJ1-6	TGTGCCACCGCCGGGACAAATTTTATCTCCTATAATTCACCCCTCCACTTT	CATAGTNFISYNSPLHF
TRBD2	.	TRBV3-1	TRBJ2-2	TGTGCCAGCAGCCGGACTAGCGCCTACACAGGGGAGCTGTTTTTT	CASSRTSAYTGELFF
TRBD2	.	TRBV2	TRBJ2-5	TGTGCCAGCAGTGCCGGGAGGGCCTTTGAGACCCAGTACTTC	CASSAGRAFETQYF
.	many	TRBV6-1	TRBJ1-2	TGTGCCAGCAGTGTAGGGGATCGGTATGGCTACACCTTC	CASSVGDRYGYTF
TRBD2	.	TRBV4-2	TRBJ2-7	TGTGCCAGCAGCCAAACTAGCGGACCCTTCTACGAGCAGTACTTC	CASSQTSGPFYEQYF
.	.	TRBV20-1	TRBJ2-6	TGCAGTGCTAGGTCTGAAATCTCTGGGGCCAACGTCCTGGCTTTC	CSARSEISGANVLAF
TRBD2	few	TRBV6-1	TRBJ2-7	TGTGCCAGTCGCCTTGTAGCGGGAGAGACCTACGAGCAGTACTTC	CASRLVAGETYEQYF